This TCR beta chain was identified during a study of T-cell memory formation after mild COVID-19. This clonotype was observed a few times. Antigen specificity is unknown. General study results and limits: Clones shrinking from day 15 to 85 showed even CD4/CD8 mixes; later expanders tilted CD4+. Cross-reactive memory appears to have joined, as suggested by some responding clones showing up in pre-infection memory.

Looked up from germline, CDR1 is WNHNN and CDR2 is SYGVQD (reference sequence). The V and J ends lost 3 bases and 6 bases, in that order; junction bases with no gene match: 10. CDR3 size: 16 residues. TCR alpha and TCR beta cDNA libraries carrying sample barcodes and UMIs were produced by 5'RACE using constant-segment primers. MiXCR was run by TCRdb on the 5' RACE reads, yielding one entry per CDR3 protein. Seen here are hundreds of thousands of distinct CDR3 sequences, roughly 18% observed once, and the top ten hold roughly 21%. The sequencing sample was made of PBMCs or a T cell subset sorted from them (not recorded which). This rearrangement joins TRBV10-1 to TRBJ2-3; 9 bases line up with TRBD1. This receptor was taken from a man aged 18-30 years who had mild COVID-19 (a few samples of this study predate the infection). Cell type and time point are not known. The DNA for the CDR3 is TGCGCCAGCAGTGACGTGGGGGACAGGGATCCCGATACGCAGTATTTT. It translates to CASSDVGDRDPDTQYF.